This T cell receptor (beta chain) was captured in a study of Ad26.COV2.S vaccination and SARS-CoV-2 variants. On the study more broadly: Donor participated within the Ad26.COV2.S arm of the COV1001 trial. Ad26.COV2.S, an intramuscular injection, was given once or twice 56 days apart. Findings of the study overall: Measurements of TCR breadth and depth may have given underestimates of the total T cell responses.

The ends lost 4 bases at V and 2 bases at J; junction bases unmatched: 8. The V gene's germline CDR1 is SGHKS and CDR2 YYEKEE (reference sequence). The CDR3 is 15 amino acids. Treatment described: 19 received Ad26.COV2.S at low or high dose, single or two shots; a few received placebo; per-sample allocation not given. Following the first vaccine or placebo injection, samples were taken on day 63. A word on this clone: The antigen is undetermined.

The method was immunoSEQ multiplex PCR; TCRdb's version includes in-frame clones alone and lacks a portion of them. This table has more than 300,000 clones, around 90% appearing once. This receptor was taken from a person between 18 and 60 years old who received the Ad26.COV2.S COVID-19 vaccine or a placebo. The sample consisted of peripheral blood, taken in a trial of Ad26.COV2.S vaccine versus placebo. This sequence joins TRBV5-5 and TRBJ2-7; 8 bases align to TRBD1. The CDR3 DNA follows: TGTGCCAGCAGCGCTAGACAGGGGCTAGCCTACGAGCAGTACTTC. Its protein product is CASSARQGLAYEQYF.